In this sample, the clone carrying this T cell receptor beta chain turned up a few times. What it recognizes is unknown. Trimming removed 0 bases from V and 5 bases from J, with 13 bases in between. There are 15 residues in the CDR3. The germline V gene has CDR1 MNHGY and CDR2 SAAAGT. This entry belongs to a study of sequential checkpoint blockade in melanoma. Study overall: After both sequences, patients received maintenance nivolumab. Matched biopsies came pretreatment and at week 13 for approximately 21 patients.

Treatment given: randomized to nivolumab then ipilimumab (arm A) or the reverse (arm B). None of the patients previously received DNA-damaging chemotherapy. The method was immunoSEQ multiplex PCR; TCRdb's version includes in-frame clones alone and lacks a portion of them. The sample lists 6,000 to 9,500 clones, roughly 31% occurring once. Overall study results and limits: In arm A, pretreatment tumor clonality was associated with response.

The receptor comes from a human donor with melanoma. This rearrangement joins TRBV6-8 to TRBJ2-5; possibly TRBD1 or TRBD2 for D (5 bases each). This material consisted of tumor tissue (inferred from file names), taken from a patient given nivolumab and ipilimumab in sequence. CDR3 nucleotides: TGTGCCAGCAGTTACTCGCCCGGGGCTGGGGAGACCCAGTACTTC. Protein sequence: CASSYSPGAGETQYF.